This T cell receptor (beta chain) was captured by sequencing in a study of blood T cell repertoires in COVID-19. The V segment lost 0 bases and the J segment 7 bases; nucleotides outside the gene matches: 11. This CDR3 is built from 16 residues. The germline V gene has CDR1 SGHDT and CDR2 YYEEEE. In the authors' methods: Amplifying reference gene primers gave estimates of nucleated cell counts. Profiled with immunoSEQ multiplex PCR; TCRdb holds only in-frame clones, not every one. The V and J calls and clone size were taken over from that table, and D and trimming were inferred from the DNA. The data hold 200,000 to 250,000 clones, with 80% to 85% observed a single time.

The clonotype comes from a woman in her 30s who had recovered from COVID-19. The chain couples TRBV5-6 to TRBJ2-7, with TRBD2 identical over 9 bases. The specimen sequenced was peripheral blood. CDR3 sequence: CASSLAGTAGGDEQYF. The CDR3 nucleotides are TGTGCCAGCAGCTTGGCCGGGACAGCGGGAGGAGATGAGCAGTACTTC. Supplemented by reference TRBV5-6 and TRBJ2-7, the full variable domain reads DAGVTQSPTHLIKTRGQQVTLRCSPKSGHDTVSWYQQALGQGPQFIFQYYEEEERQRGNFPDRFSGHQFPNYSSELNVNALLLGDSALYLCASSLAGTAGGDEQYFGPGTRLTVT.